This T cell receptor (beta chain) was captured in a study of T cell changes during pregnancy in multiple sclerosis. Trimming took off 4 bases at V and 1 base at J, with 10 bases between the two ends. Germline values: CDR1 ENHRY, CDR2 SYGVKD. The CDR3 runs to 14 residues. This table comes from immunoSEQ multiplex PCR, and its TCRdb copy is limited to in-frame clones, with some not included. The sample has approximately 100,000 clones, about 89% seen once. The J gene is TRBJ2-5, the V gene TRBV10-3; D perhaps matches TRBD1 (6 bases). The sample here was peripheral blood, taken before pregnancy. This TCR was sampled from a female donor with multiple sclerosis, enrolled in a pregnancy study. The DNA of the CDR3 is TGTGCCATCAGTGGGTTCAGGGGCCAAGAGACCCAGTACTTC. Amino acids: CAISGFRGQETQYF.